These 27 T cell receptor beta chains came from one sample sequenced in a study of molecular identifiers for immune sequencing clone quantification. TCRdb recomputed calls from the PCR reads with MiXCR, one row per CDR3 protein. The data contain about 510,000 distinct CDR3 sequences, about 25% of them singletons. Sample: naive CD8+ T cells from blood, with Jurkat cell RNA spiked in. The subset here: FACS-sorted CD8+CD4-CCR7+CD45RA+ naive T cells. These receptor sequences come from a human donor in good health. Some libraries in this study had Jurkat cell RNA spiked in.

This clonotype was seen a few times. The genes are TRBV6-1 and TRBJ2-7; no reliable D call. CDR1 is MNHNS and CDR2 is SASEGT in the germline V gene. The ends were cut back, 1 base at V and 4 bases at J, with 11 bases in the middle. There are 14 residues in the CDR3. CDR3 bases: TGTGCCAGCAGTGAAGGTCCAAGCACATACGAGCAGTACTTC. Translation: CASSEGPSTYEQYF.

V is TRBV11-2 and J is TRBJ2-5; 9 bases map to TRBD1. Germline assignment: CDR1 SGHAT and CDR2 FQNNGV. J lost 4 bases, V lost 7 bases, and 4 bases had no gene match. CDR3 size: 13 residues. The CDR3 DNA sequence: TGTGCCAGCACCATACAGGGGGCAGAGACCCAGTACTTC. Amino acids: CASTIQGAETQYF. The whole variable domain, filled in from reference TRBV11-2 and TRBJ2-5, reads EAGVAQSPRYKIIEKRQSVAFWCNPISGHATLYWYQQILGQGPKLLIQFQNNGVVDDSQLPKDRFSAERLKGVDSTLKIQPAKLEDSAVYLCASTIQGAETQYFGPGTRLLVL.

This clonotype was picked up many times. This sequence joins TRBV27 and TRBJ1-1; a possible D gene is TRBD1 (5 bases). V was pared by 5 bases and J by 4 bases, with 17 bases between. From germline, CDR1 is MNHEY and CDR2 SMNVEV (reference sequence). CDR3 size: 15 residues. CDR3 sequence: CASSALPGLGTEAFF. The DNA for the CDR3 is TGTGCCAGCAGTGCGCTGCCGGGACTAGGCACTGAAGCTTTCTTT.

In this sample, this clonotype turned up a few times. This chain joins TRBV7-2 and TRBJ1-4; 12 positions agree with TRBD1. This CDR3 region has 15 residues. Looked up from germline, CDR1 is SGHTA and CDR2 is FQGNSA. V shed 5 bases, J shed 8 bases, and the junction held 6 bases outside the gene matches. CDR3 region: CASSPGQGAREKLFF. The CDR3 region has the DNA TGTGCCAGCAGCCCGGGACAGGGGGCCCGAGAAAAACTGTTTTTT.

This clonotype has a single count. This chain uses TRBV6-2 or TRBV6-3 with TRBJ2-1; 11 nucleotides align to TRBD2. Germline CDR1 and CDR2: MNHEY and SVGEGT. The CDR3 has 19 amino acids. After removal of 6 bases from V and 4 bases from J, the junction contained 17 bases not matched to a gene. The DNA of the CDR3 is TGTGCCAGCAGCCAGGTGACTAGCGGGAAAGCGACAATTTACAATGAGCAGTTCTTC. Translation: CASSQVTSGKATIYNEQFF.

This clonotype was seen at least ten times. V gene TRBV28 combines with J gene TRBJ2-3, with D uncertain. The germline V gene has CDR1 MDHEN and CDR2 SYDVKM. V lost 2 bases, J lost 5 bases, and 11 bases lay in between. The CDR3 is 14 residues long. The CDR3 sequence is CASSLAVFLDTQYF. Written as DNA, the CDR3 is TGTGCCAGCAGTTTAGCCGTCTTCTTAGATACGCAGTATTTT.

This clonotype was detected many times. CDR3 nucleotides: TGCGCCAGCAGCACGGAGGCTGAAGCTTTCTTT. It yields the protein CASSTEAEAFF. J is TRBJ1-1 and V is TRBV23-1, with D unresolved. TRBV23-1 falls under the ORF class, with uncertain function. The CDR3 length is 11 residues. V lost 6 bases and J lost 6, with 8 bases in between.

This clonotype was detected many times. The chain couples TRBV5-4 to TRBJ2-3; TRBD2 matches 14 bases. After removal of 4 bases from V and 1 base from J, the junction contained 8 bases not matched to a gene. The germline CDR1 and CDR2 sequences are SGHNT and YYREEE (reference sequence). The CDR3 is 18 amino acids. CDR3 loop: CASSPEGLAGVGTDTQYF. The DNA of the CDR3 is TGTGCCAGCAGCCCGGAGGGACTAGCGGGAGTTGGCACAGATACGCAGTATTTT.

Regarding this clonotype: This sequence may be a read error, since a much larger clone differs from it by one base. V is TRBV27 and J is TRBJ2-4; 7 bases fit TRBD1. CDR1 and CDR2 from the germline V gene are MNHEY and SMNVEV (reference sequence). The CDR3 is 17 amino acids. Trimming cost V 3 bases and J 0 bases; bases outside gene matches: 8. The DNA for the CDR3 is TGTGCCAGCAGTTTTTTCGACAGGGCCCGAGCCAAAAACATTCAGTACTTC. This encodes CASSFFDRARAKNIQYF.

This rearrangement joins TRBV6-5 to TRBJ2-7; tentative D call: TRBD1 (5 bases). This CDR3 has 14 amino acids. Germline V lookup: CDR1 MNHEY, CDR2 SVGAGI. With 6 bases removed from V and 1 base from J, the gap between germline ends came to 13 bases. The CDR3 is CASSSDSGSYEQYF. As DNA, the CDR3 is TGTGCCAGCAGCTCCGACAGTGGGTCCTACGAGCAGTACTTC.

A word on this clonotype: A read error may explain this, as a much larger clone is one base away. J is TRBJ2-5 and V is TRBV27; D is perhaps TRBD1 (5 bases). The CDR3 spans 15 residues. Germline CDR1 MNHEY, CDR2 SMNVEV (reference sequence). The ends were cut back, 5 bases at V and 1 base at J, with 14 bases in the middle. CDR3 amino acids: CASSPLTAFQETQYF. In DNA, the CDR3 is TGTGCCAGCAGTCCTCTGACAGCCTTCCAAGAGACCCAGTACTTC.

This clonotype was seen a handful of times. The V gene is TRBV5-1, the J gene TRBJ2-5; no reliable D call. Germline lookup yields CDR1 SGHRS and CDR2 YFSETQ. The CDR3 totals 11 residues. The V end was cut by 2 bases, the J end by 6 bases, with 5 bases between. The CDR3 here is CASSFGQTQYF. The CDR3 DNA reads TGCGCCAGCAGCTTCGGACAGACCCAGTACTTC.

This clonotype was observed at least ten times. The chain combines TRBV6-1 with TRBJ2-3, with D unclear. V gave up 1 base and J gave up 4 bases, with 3 bases separating them. The CDR3 extends over 12 amino acids. Germline V gene sequence: CDR1 MNHNS, CDR2 SASEGT. The CDR3 region has the DNA TGTGCCAGCAGTGAAGTCCCAGATACGCAGTATTTT. This encodes CASSEVPDTQYF.

Worth noting for this clonotype: One base away lies a much larger clone, so this may be a sequencing read error. The chain has TRBV27 and TRBJ2-7; 9 nucleotides agree with TRBD1. V was pared by 6 bases and J by 2 bases, with 8 bases of the junction left unmatched. The CDR3 is made up of 15 amino acids. Germline assignment: CDR1 MNHEY and CDR2 SMNVEV (reference sequence). The CDR3 DNA sequence: TGTGCCAGCAGCTGCGGGACAGGGTCTGCCTACGAGCAGTACTTC. This sequence encodes CASSCGTGSAYEQYF.

With regard to this clonotype: At one of its ends the junction is not consistent with the germline gene, which may arise from a read error. J is TRBJ2-7 and V is TRBV29-1, with D maybe TRBD1 (5 bases). This CDR3 has 14 residues. Per germline, CDR1 SQVTM and CDR2 ANQGSEA. Here the CDR3 DNA reads TGCAGCGTTGTGGTCGAGTCCCTTGGGGCCGAGCAGTGCTTC. Its translation is CSVVVESLGAEQCF.

This clonotype was detected ten times or more. The chain is built from TRBV27 and TRBJ1-5; 8 nucleotides align to TRBD1. J lost 2 bases, V lost 5 bases, and 5 bases had no gene match. Germline V gene lookup returns CDR1 MNHEY and CDR2 SMNVEV (reference sequence). The CDR3 spans 15 residues. The chain's CDR3 is CASSMTGAGNQPQHF. CDR3 in DNA: TGTGCCAGCAGTATGACAGGGGCTGGCAATCAGCCCCAGCATTTT.

This clonotype was recorded a few times. The genes are TRBV4-2 and TRBJ2-2, with a possible D match to TRBD2 (6 bases). Germline V gene lookup returns CDR1 LGHNA and CDR2 YNFKEQ. The CDR3 is 12 residues long. Trimming took 10 bases from V and 6 from J, leaving 12 bases between them. DNA for the CDR3: TGTGCCACTGATCCGGGAGCCGGGGAGCTGTTTTTT. It yields the protein CATDPGAGELFF.

In its sample, this clonotype was seen a few times. The V call is TRBV9, the J call TRBJ2-3; possibly TRBD2 for D (6 bases). The CDR3 contains 17 residues. Germline loops: CDR1 SGDLS, CDR2 YYNGEE. With 0 bases removed from V and 2 bases from J, the gap between germline ends came to 16 bases. As DNA, the CDR3 is TGTGCCAGCAGCGTAGAAGGGCGGCTGGACTACACAGATACGCAGTATTTT. This codes for CASSVEGRLDYTDTQYF.

This clonotype was detected many times. V usage is TRBV12-3 or TRBV12-4 and J usage is TRBJ2-7, with a weak D call TRBD1 (6 bases). V was trimmed by 0 bases and J by 4 bases, leaving 10 bases between them. The CDR3 has 14 amino acids. The CDR3 coding sequence is TGTGCCAGCAGTTTAGCCGCAGGGGAGTACGAGCAGTACTTC. Translating gives CASSLAAGEYEQYF.

The chain couples TRBV3-1 to TRBJ1-5, with D hard to call. The V end was cut by 4 bases, the J end by 5 bases, with 15 bases between. Germline loops: CDR1 LGHDT, CDR2 YNNKEL (reference sequence). This CDR3 comprises 15 residues. In nucleotides, the CDR3 is TGTGCCAGCAGCCCCTCCCCGGGAGGGCATCAGCCCCAGCATTTT. Amino acids: CASSPSPGGHQPQHF.

There are a few counts of this clonotype. The chain couples TRBV27 to TRBJ2-3; TRBD2 aligns across 7 bases. Per the germline V gene, CDR1 is MNHEY and CDR2 is SMNVEV (reference sequence). The V segment lost 2 bases and the J segment 3 bases; nucleotides outside the gene matches: 5. The CDR3 extends over 15 amino acids. CDR3 sequence (DNA): TGTGCCAGCAGTTTAAAGGGCGGGAGTACAGATACGCAGTATTTT. It encodes CASSLKGGSTDTQYF.

The rearrangement links TRBV7-9 to TRBJ1-1; TRBD1 is a possible D gene (5 bases). The CDR3 is 13 residues long. The V end was cut by 4 bases, the J end by 8 bases, with 14 bases between. From germline, CDR1 is SEHNR and CDR2 FQNEAQ (reference sequence). The CDR3 DNA reads as TGTGCCAGCAGCTGGGGCTCGTCTTGGGAAGCTTTCTTT. Protein product: CASSWGSSWEAFF.

This sequence joins TRBV6-1 and TRBJ2-2, with TRBD1 identical over 9 bases. In germline, CDR1 is MNHNS, CDR2 SASEGT. The CDR3 runs to 17 residues. Trimming took 6 bases from V and 6 from J; bases not matched to a gene: 14. CDR3 bases: TGTGCCAGCAGGACAATAACGGGACAGGGTCTGGCCGGGGAGCTGTTTTTT. Translation gives CASRTITGQGLAGELFF.

As regards this clonotype: A much larger clone differs by one base, so this may be a read error. This chain uses TRBV5-1 with TRBJ1-1, with D perhaps TRBD1 (5 bases). The germline CDR1 and CDR2 sequences are SGHRS and YFSETQ. This CDR3 comprises 15 residues. The CDR3 protein is CASSTMTDMNAEAFF. CDR3 coding DNA: TGCGCCAGCAGCACAATGACAGATATGAACGCTGAAGCTTTCTTT.

V and J are TRBV7-2 and TRBJ2-7; the D is unclear. V was pared by 5 bases and J by 7 bases, with 9 bases between. CDR3 length equals 11 residues. Germline CDR1 is SGHTA and CDR2 is FQGNSA. Written as DNA, the CDR3 is TGTGCCAGCAGCGTAATTAGTGAGCAGTACTTC. Translating gives CASSVISEQYF.

This rearrangement joins TRBV3-1 to TRBJ1-1; D is unresolved. Germline V gene lookup returns CDR1 LGHDT and CDR2 YNNKEL (reference sequence). V lost 1 base to trimming and J lost 4 bases, with 10 bases between them. The CDR3 is 14 amino acids. CDR3: CASSQVGWGTEAFF. CDR3 bases: TGTGCCAGCAGCCAAGTGGGATGGGGCACTGAAGCTTTCTTT.

CDR3 sequence (DNA): TGTGCCAGCTCACCACCCCCAGGGGGTCCTCTGAACACTGAAGCTTTCTTT. Amino acids: CASSPPPGGPLNTEAFF. V gene TRBV18 combines with J gene TRBJ1-1; 7 bases are shared with TRBD1. The CDR3 is made up of 17 amino acids. With V trimmed by 0 bases and J by 0 bases, 7 bases remained unmatched. Germline CDR1 and CDR2: KGHSH and LQKENI.